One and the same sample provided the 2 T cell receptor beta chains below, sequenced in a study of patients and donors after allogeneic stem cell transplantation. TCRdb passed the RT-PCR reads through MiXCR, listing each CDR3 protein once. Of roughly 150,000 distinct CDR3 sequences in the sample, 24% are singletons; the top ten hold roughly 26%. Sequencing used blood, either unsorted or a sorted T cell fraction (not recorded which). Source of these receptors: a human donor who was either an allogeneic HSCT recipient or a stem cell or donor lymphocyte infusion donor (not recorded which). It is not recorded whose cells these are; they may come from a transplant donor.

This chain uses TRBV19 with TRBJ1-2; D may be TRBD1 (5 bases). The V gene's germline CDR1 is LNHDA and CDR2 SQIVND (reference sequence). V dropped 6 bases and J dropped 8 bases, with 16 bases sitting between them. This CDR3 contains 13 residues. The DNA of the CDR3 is TGTGCCAGTAGCGAGGGGCCCCCCGTCGGCTACACCTTC. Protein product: CASSEGPPVGYTF.

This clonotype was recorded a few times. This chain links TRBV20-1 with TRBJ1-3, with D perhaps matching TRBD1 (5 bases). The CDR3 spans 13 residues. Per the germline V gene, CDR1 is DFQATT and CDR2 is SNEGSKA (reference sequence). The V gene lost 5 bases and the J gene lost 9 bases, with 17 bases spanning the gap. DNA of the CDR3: TGCAGTGCTCAGTCATGGGGGGGGAGCACCATATATTTT. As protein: CSAQSWGGSTIYF.